This TCR beta chain was profiled in a study of T cells in localized non-small cell lung cancer. Findings and limits, study-wide: Median around 54 top-100 tumor clones were shared with paired adjacent lung. The highest T cell clonality was in uninvolved adjacent lung, above tumor. It remains possible that heterogeneity exists, since only one tumor region was sequenced. Greater blood T cell density accompanied longer overall survival.

The protocol was immunoSEQ multiplex PCR, while the TCRdb copy is restricted to in-frame clones and leaves out a portion. The data contain approximately 10,000 clones, more than 90% of them singletons. Germline assignment: CDR1 SGHRS and CDR2 YFSETQ. V was cut by 4 bases and J by 2 bases, with 16 bases left in between. There are 16 residues in the CDR3. Regarding this clone: Its antigen remains unidentified.

The TCR comes from a male donor aged 60 or over with stage III lung adenocarcinoma. Sequencing was performed on peripheral blood, taken before any cancer treatment. The chain recombines TRBV5-1 with TRBJ2-1; D possibly uses TRBD1 or TRBD2 (5 bases each). CDR3 in amino acids: CASSQRDDVAYNEQFF. DNA of the CDR3: TGCGCCAGCAGCCAAAGGGACGACGTAGCCTACAATGAGCAGTTCTTC.